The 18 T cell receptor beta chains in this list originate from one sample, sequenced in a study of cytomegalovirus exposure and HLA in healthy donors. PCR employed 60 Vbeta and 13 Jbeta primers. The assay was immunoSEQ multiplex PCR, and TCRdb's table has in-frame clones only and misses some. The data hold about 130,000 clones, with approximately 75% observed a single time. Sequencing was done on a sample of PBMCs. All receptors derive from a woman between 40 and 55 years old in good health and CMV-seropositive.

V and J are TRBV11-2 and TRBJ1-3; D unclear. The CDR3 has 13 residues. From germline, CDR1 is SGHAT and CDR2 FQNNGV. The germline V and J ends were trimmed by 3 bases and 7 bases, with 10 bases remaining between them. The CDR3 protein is CASSFAEANTIYF. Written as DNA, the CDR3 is TGTGCCAGCAGCTTCGCAGAGGCGAACACCATATATTTT. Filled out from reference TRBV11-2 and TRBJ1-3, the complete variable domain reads EAGVAQSPRYKIIEKRQSVAFWCNPISGHATLYWYQQILGQGPKLLIQFQNNGVVDDSQLPKDRFSAERLKGVDSTLKIQPAKLEDSAVYLCASSFAEANTIYFGEGSWLTVV.

The CDR3 nucleotides are TGTGCCAGCAGTTTTATGGCTGTGGGCACAGATACGCAGTATTTT. It translates to CASSFMAVGTDTQYF. The chain carries TRBV28 and TRBJ2-3; no reliable D call. CDR1 and CDR2 from the germline V gene are MDHEN and SYDVKM. The CDR3 is 15 amino acids. The V end lost 3 bases, the J end lost 1 base, and 11 bases lay between the germline ends. The entire variable domain, with the rest obtained from reference TRBV28 and TRBJ2-3, is as follows: DVKVTQSSRYLVKRTGEKVFLECVQDMDHENMFWYRQDPGLGLRLIYFSYDVKMKEKGDIPEGYSVSREKKERFSLILESASTNQTSMYLCASSFMAVGTDTQYFGPGTRLTVL.

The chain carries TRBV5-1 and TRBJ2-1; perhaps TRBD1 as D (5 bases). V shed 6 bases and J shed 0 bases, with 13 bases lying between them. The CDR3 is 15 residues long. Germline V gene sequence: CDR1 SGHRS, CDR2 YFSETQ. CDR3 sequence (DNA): TGCGCCAGCACGACAGCACAGTCCTCCTACAATGAGCAGTTCTTC. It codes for CASTTAQSSYNEQFF.

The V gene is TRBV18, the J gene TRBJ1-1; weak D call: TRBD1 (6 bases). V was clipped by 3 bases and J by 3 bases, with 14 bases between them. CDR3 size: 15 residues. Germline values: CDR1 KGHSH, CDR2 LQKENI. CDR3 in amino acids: CASSPPGYRDTEAFF. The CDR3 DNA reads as TGTGCCAGCTCACCGCCGGGTTACAGGGACACTGAAGCTTTCTTT.

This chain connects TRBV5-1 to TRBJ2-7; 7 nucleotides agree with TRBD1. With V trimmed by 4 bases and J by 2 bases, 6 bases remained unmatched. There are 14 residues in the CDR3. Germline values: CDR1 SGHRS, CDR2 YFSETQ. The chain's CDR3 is CASSDRTGAYEQYF. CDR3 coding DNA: TGCGCCAGCAGCGATAGAACAGGGGCCTACGAGCAGTACTTC.

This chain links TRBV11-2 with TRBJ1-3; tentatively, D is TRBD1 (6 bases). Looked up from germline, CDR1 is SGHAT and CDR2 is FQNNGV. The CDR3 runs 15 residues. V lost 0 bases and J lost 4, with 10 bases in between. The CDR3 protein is CASSLDRGPGNTIYF. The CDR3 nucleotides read TGTGCCAGCAGCTTAGACAGGGGTCCAGGAAACACCATATATTTT.

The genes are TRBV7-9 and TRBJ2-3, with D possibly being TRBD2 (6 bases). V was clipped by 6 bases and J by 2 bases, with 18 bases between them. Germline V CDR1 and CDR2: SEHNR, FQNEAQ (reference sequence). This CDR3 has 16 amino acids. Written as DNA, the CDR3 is TGTGCCAGCAGACCCTTCCTGGCGGGGTTCACAGATACGCAGTATTTT. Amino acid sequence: CASRPFLAGFTDTQYF.

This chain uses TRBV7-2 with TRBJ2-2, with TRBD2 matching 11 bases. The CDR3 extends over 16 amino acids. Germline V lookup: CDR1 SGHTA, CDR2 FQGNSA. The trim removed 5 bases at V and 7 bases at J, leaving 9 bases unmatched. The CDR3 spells CASSPILAGEDGELFF. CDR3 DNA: TGTGCCAGCAGCCCGATACTAGCGGGAGAGGACGGGGAGCTGTTTTTT. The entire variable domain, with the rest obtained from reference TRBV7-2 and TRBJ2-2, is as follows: GAGVSQSPSNKVTEKGKDVELRCDPISGHTALYWYRQSLGQGLEFLIYFQGNSAPDKSGLPSDRFSAERTGGSVSTLTIQRTQQEDSAVYLCASSPILAGEDGELFFGEGSRLTVL.

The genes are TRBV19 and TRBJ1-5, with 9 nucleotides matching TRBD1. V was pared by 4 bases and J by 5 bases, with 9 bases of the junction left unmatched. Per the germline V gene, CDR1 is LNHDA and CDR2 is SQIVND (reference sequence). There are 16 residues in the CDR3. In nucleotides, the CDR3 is TGTGCCAGTAGTAGGGGACAGGGAGGATCCGATCAGCCCCAGCATTTT. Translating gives CASSRGQGGSDQPQHF.

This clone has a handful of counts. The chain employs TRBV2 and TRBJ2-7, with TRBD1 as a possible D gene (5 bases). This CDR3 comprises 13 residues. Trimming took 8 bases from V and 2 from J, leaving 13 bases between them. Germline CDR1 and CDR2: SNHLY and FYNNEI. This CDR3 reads CASGAARTYEQYF. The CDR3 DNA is TGTGCCAGCGGGGCAGCACGAACCTACGAGCAGTACTTC.

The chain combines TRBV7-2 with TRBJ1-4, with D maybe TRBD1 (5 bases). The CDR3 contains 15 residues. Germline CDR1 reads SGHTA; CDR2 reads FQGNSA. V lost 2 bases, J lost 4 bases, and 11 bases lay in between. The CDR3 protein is CASSLPGGYNEKLFF. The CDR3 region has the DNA TGTGCCAGCAGCTTACCGGGGGGGTATAATGAAAAACTGTTTTTT. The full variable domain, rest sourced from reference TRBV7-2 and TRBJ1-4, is GAGVSQSPSNKVTEKGKDVELRCDPISGHTALYWYRQSLGQGLEFLIYFQGNSAPDKSGLPSDRFSAERTGGSVSTLTIQRTQQEDSAVYLCASSLPGGYNEKLFFGSGTQLSVL.

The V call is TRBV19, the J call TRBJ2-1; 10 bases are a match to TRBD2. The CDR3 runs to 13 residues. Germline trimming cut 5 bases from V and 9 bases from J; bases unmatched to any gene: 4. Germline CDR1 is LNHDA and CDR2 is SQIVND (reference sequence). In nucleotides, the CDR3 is TGTGCCAGTAGTTCGATAGCGGGAGGTGAGCAGTTCTTC. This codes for CASSSIAGGEQFF.

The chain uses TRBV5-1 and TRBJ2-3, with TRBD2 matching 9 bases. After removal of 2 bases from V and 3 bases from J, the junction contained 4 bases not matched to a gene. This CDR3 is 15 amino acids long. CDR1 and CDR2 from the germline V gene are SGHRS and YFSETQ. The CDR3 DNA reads TGCGCCAGCAGCTTTAGCGGGGGAAATACAGATACGCAGTATTTT. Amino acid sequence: CASSFSGGNTDTQYF.

CDR3: CASSVEGDDETQYF. CDR3 in DNA: TGTGCCAGCAGCGTAGAGGGGGATGATGAGACCCAGTACTTC. V usage is TRBV9 and J usage is TRBJ2-5, with D tentatively TRBD1 (6 bases). The V end was cut by 0 bases, the J end by 5 bases, with 11 bases between. Germline values: CDR1 SGDLS, CDR2 YYNGEE. The CDR3 is 14 amino acids.

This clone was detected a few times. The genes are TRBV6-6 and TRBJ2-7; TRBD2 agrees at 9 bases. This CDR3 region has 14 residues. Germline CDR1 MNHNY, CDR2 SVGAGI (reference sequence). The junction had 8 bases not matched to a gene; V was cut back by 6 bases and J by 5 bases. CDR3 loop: CASRLSGRTHEQYF. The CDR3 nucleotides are TGTGCCAGCAGACTTAGCGGGAGAACCCACGAGCAGTACTTC.

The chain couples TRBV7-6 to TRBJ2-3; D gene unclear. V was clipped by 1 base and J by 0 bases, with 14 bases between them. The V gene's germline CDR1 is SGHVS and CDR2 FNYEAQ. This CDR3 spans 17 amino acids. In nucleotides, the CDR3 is TGTGCCAGCAGCTTAGGGGTCGGAGTTTCTAGCACAGATACGCAGTATTTT. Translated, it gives CASSLGVGVSSTDTQYF.

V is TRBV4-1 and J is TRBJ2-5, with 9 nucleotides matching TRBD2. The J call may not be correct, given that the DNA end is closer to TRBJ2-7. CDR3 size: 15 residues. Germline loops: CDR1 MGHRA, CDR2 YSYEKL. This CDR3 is CASSRLAGEAYEQYF. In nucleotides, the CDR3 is TGCGCCAGCAGCCGGTTAGCGGGAGAAGCCTACGAGCAGTACTTC.

CDR3 amino acids: CALASGTGPPDTQYF. CDR3 nucleotides: TGTGCCCTCGCTTCCGGGACAGGGCCCCCAGATACGCAGTATTTT. J is TRBJ2-3 and V is TRBV30, with TRBD1 matching over 9 bases. This CDR3 contains 15 residues. From germline, CDR1 is GTSNPN and CDR2 SVGIG (reference sequence). After removal of 8 bases from V and 4 bases from J, the junction contained 13 bases not matched to a gene.